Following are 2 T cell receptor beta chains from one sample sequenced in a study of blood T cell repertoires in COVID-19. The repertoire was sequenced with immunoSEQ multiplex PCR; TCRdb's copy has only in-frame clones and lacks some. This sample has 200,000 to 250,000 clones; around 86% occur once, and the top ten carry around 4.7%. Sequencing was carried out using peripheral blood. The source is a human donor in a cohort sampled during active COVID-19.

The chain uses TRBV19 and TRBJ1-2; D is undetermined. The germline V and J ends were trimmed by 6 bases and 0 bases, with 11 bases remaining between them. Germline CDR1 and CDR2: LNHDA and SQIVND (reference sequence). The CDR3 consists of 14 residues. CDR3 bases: TGTGCCAGTAGCACTATTCCGCCTAACTATGGCTACACCTTC. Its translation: CASSTIPPNYGYTF.

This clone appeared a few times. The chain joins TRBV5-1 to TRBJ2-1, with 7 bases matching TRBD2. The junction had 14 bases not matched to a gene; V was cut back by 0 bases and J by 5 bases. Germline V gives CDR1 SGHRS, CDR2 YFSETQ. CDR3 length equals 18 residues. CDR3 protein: CASSLGGGASGRDNEQFF. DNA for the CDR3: TGCGCCAGCAGCTTGGGTGGTGGGGCTAGCGGCAGGGACAATGAGCAGTTCTTC. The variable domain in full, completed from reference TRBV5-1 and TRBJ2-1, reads KAGVTQTPRYLIKTRGQQVTLSCSPISGHRSVSWYQQTPGQGLQFLFEYFSETQRNKGNFPGRFSGRQFSNSRSEMNVSTLELGDSALYLCASSLGGGASGRDNEQFFGPGTRLTVL.